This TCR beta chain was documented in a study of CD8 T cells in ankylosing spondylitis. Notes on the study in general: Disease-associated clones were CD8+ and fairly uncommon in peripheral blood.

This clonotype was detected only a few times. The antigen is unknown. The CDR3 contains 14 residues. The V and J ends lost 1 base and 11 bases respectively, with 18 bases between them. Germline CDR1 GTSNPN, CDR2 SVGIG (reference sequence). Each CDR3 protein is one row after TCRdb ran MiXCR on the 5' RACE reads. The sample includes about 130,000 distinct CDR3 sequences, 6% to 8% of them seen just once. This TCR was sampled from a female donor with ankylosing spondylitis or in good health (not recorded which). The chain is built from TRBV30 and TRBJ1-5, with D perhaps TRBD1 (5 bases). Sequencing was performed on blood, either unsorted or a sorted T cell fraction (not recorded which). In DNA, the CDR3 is TGTGCCTGGAGTGGAGGAGTAGGGGTATGGACCCAGCATTTT. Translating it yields CAWSGGVGVWTQHF.